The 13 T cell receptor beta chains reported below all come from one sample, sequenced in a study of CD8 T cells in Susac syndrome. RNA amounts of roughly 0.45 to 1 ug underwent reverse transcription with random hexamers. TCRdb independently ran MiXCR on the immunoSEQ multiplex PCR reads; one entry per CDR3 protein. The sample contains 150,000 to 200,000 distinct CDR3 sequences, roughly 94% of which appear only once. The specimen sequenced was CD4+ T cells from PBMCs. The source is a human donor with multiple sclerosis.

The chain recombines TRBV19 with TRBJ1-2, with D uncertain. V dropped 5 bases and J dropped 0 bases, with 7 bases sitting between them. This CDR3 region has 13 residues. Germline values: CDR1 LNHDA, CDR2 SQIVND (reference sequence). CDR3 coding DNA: TGTGCCAGTAGTCGACAAGCTAACTATGGCTACACCTTC. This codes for CASSRQANYGYTF.

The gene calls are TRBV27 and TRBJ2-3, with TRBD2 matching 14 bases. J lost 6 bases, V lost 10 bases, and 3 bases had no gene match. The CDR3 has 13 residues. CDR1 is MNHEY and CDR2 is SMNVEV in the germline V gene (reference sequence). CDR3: CATGLAGVDTQYF. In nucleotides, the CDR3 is TGTGCCACGGGACTAGCGGGAGTGGATACGCAGTATTTT.

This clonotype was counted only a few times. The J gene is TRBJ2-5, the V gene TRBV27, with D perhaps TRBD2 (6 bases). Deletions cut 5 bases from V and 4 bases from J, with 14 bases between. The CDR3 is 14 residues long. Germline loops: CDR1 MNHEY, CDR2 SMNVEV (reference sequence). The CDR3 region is CASSPRLGGETQYF. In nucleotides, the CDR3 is TGTGCCAGCAGTCCCAGACTAGGTGGAGAGACCCAGTACTTC.

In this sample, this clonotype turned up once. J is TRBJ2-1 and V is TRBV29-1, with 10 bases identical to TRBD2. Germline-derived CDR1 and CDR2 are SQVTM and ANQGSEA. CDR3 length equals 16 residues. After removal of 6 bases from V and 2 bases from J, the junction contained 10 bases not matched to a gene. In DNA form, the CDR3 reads TGCAGCGTGGAGCCCGGACTAGCGGCCGCCTACAATGAGCAGTTCTTC. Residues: CSVEPGLAAAYNEQFF.

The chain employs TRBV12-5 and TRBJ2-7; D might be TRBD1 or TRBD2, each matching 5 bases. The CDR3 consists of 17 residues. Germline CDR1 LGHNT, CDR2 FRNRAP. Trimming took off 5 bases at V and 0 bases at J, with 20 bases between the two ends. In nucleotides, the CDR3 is TGTGCTAGTGGTCCCCGGGGACCGGACGAGGCCTCCTACGAGCAGTACTTC. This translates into CASGPRGPDEASYEQYF.

CDR3 bases: TGCGCCAGCAGCCAAGAAAGGCTGCCACTGCGGACCGCAATCAATGAGCAGTTCTTC. Its translation is CASSQERLPLRTAINEQFF. The chain couples TRBV4-1 to TRBJ2-1; D gene ambiguous. Per the germline V gene, CDR1 is MGHRA and CDR2 is YSYEKL. The germline V and J ends were trimmed by 0 bases and 6 bases, with 24 bases remaining between them. This CDR3 has 19 amino acids.

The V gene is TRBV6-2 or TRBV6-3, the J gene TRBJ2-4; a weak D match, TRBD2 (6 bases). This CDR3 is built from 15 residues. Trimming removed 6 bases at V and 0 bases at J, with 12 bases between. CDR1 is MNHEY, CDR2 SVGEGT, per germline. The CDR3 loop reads CASRRGRLAKNIQYF. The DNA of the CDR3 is TGTGCCAGCAGGCGGGGAAGGCTAGCCAAAAACATTCAGTACTTC.

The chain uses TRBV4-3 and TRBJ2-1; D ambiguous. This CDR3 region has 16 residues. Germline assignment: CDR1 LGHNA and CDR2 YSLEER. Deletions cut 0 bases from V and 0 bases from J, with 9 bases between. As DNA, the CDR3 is TGCGCCAGCAGCCAAGACCCCAGGAACTCCTACAATGAGCAGTTCTTC. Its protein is CASSQDPRNSYNEQFF.

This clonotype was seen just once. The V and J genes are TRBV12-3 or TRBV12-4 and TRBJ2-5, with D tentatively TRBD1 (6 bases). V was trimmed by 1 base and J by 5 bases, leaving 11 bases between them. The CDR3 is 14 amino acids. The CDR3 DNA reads TGTGCCAGCAGTTTAGAACCCGACAGGGAGACCCAGTACTTC. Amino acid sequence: CASSLEPDRETQYF.

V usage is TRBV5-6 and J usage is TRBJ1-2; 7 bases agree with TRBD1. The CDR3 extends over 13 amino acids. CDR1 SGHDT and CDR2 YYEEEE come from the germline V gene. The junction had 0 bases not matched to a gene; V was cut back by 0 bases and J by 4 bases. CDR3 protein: CASSLDRGYGYTF. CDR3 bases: TGTGCCAGCAGCTTGGACAGGGGCTATGGCTACACCTTC.

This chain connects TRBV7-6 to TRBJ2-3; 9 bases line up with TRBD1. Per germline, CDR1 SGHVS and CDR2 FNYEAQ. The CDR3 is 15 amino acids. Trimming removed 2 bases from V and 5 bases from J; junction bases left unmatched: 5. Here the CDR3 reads CASSLNGQGIDTQYF. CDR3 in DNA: TGTGCCAGCAGCTTAAATGGACAGGGGATAGATACGCAGTATTTT.

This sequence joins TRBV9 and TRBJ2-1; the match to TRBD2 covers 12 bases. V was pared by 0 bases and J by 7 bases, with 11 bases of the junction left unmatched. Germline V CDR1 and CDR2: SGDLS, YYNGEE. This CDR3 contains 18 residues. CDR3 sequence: CASSVGVGLAGGQNEQFF. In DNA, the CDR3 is TGTGCCAGCAGCGTAGGAGTCGGGCTAGCGGGAGGGCAGAATGAGCAGTTCTTC.

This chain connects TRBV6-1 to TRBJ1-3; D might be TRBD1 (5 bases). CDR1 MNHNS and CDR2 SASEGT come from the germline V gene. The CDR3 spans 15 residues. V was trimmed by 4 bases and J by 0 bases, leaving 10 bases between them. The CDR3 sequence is CASSGGRSSGNTIYF. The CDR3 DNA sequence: TGTGCCAGCAGTGGGGGACGGAGCTCTGGAAACACCATATATTTT.